These T cell receptor beta chains were read from a single sample in a study of response to subunit inactivated influenza vaccine. MiXCR, run by TCRdb on the RT-PCR reads, gives a single entry per CDR3 protein. Here the sample spans some 640,000 distinct CDR3 sequences, approximately 15% being singletons. The source was PBMCs from blood, collected less than 15 days before vaccination. Receptors originate from a man between 50 and 59 years old who received an inactivated influenza vaccine. Both conserved end residues are part of each CDR3. A D gene is named only where the DNA matches it firmly. The size entry is marked missing in some rows and otherwise reads once, few, many or a size class.

j_gene,abundance,v_gene,d_gene,CDR3aa,CDR3nt
TRBJ1-3,few,TRBV11-1,-,CASTEAPGLGSAGNTIYF,TGTGCCAGCACCGAAGCCCCCGGTCTGGGATCGGCTGGAAACACCATATATTTT
TRBJ2-7,few,TRBV24-1,TRBD2,CATRGGVQNEQYF,TGTGCCACTCGCGGGGGAGTTCAGAACGAGCAGTACTTC
TRBJ2-7,few,TRBV7-9,-,CASSQFSGTGGYEQYF,TGTGCCAGCAGCCAATTCTCCGGGACTGGGGGTTACGAGCAGTACTTC
TRBJ2-7,-,TRBV28,TRBD2,CAITGLATYEQYF,TGTGCCATTACGGGACTAGCAACCTACGAGCAGTACTTC
TRBJ2-3,few,TRBV30,-,CACDQGLSTDTQYF,TGTGCCTGTGATCAGGGCCTTAGCACAGATACGCAGTATTTT
TRBJ2-7,-,TRBV6-2/TRBV6-3,TRBD2,CASSPAAWTSGGAAQYF,TGTGCCAGCAGTCCAGCGGCCTGGACTAGCGGGGGGGCCGCGCAGTACTTC
TRBJ2-2,-,TRBV11-2,TRBD1,CASSLGKGARGTGELFF,TGTGCCAGCAGCTTAGGGAAGGGGGCGCGCGGCACCGGGGAGCTGTTTTTT
TRBJ2-4,few,TRBV18,-,CASSPRQSNIAKNIQYF,TGTGCCAGCTCACCACGGCAGAGCAACATAGCCAAAAACATTCAGTACTTC
TRBJ2-2,-,TRBV20-1,-,CSARVIGARTGELFF,TGCAGTGCTAGAGTAATAGGGGCGCGAACCGGGGAGCTGTTTTTT
TRBJ2-3,few,TRBV30,-,CAWTRTLTDTQYF,TGTGCCTGGACAAGGACCCTCACAGATACGCAGTATTTT
TRBJ2-1,-,TRBV4-2,TRBD1,CASREQGPLGNEQFF,TGTGCCAGCAGGGAACAGGGGCCCCTTGGCAATGAGCAGTTCTTC
TRBJ2-2,-,TRBV11-3,-,CASSLTRDTGELFF,TGTGCCAGCAGCTTGACCAGGGATACCGGGGAGCTGTTTTTT
TRBJ2-7,-,TRBV7-6,TRBD1,CASSPQGLYYEQYF,TGTGCCAGCAGCCCACAGGGGCTATACTACGAGCAGTACTTC
TRBJ2-2,-,TRBV4-3,-,CASSQDEGRSGELFF,TGCGCCAGCAGCCAAGACGAGGGGAGATCCGGGGAGCTGTTTTTT
TRBJ2-3,-,TRBV7-8,-,CASSAHSRDTQYF,TGTGCCAGCAGCGCTCACAGTCGGGATACGCAGTATTTT
TRBJ2-3,-,TRBV7-2,-,CASSLVASLMFGDTQYF,TGTGCCAGCAGCTTAGTCGCTAGCCTGATGTTCGGAGATACGCAGTATTTT
TRBJ2-4,few,TRBV7-2,-,CASTPVGGSGIQYF,TGTGCCAGCACCCCCGTCGGGGGAAGTGGCATTCAGTACTTC
TRBJ2-5,few,TRBV2,-,CASRWGIRETQYF,TGTGCCAGCAGGTGGGGGATCCGAGAGACCCAGTACTTC
TRBJ2-5,-,TRBV7-2,-,CGSSWTETQYF,TGTGGCAGCAGCTGGACGGAGACCCAGTACTTC
TRBJ2-2,-,TRBV24-1,-,CATSANRESTGELFF,TGTGCCACCAGTGCCAACAGGGAGAGCACCGGGGAGCTGTTTTTT
TRBJ2-3,-,TRBV9,TRBD1,CASSAWDSRRADTQYF,TGTGCCAGCAGCGCTTGGGACAGCCGAAGGGCAGATACGCAGTATTTT
TRBJ2-1,-,TRBV18,-,CASSPGLLGSNEQFF,TGTGCCAGCTCACCGGGCCTCCTCGGAAGCAATGAGCAGTTCTTC
TRBJ2-1,-,TRBV5-1,TRBD2,CASSLAGVVYNEQFF,TGCGCCAGCAGCCTAGCGGGAGTCGTCTACAATGAGCAGTTCTTC
TRBJ2-2,-,TRBV5-1,TRBD1,CASRGDSANTGELFF,TGCGCCAGCAGAGGGGACAGCGCGAACACCGGGGAGCTGTTTTTT
TRBJ1-2,-,TRBV12-3/TRBV12-4,-,CASSFRGPADGYTF,TGTGCCAGCAGTTTTAGGGGCCCAGCGGATGGCTACACCTTC
TRBJ1-2,-,TRBV4-1,-,CASSQEATYNYGYTF,TGCGCCAGCAGCCAAGAAGCAACTTATAACTATGGCTACACCTTC
TRBJ2-7,few,TRBV28,TRBD1,CASSPSVGQGYEQYF,TGTGCCAGCAGTCCCAGCGTGGGACAGGGGTACGAGCAGTACTTC
TRBJ2-1,-,TRBV4-1,-,CARSEEPLYNEQFF,TGCGCCAGGAGCGAAGAGCCACTTTACAATGAGCAGTTCTTC
TRBJ2-7,few,TRBV6-2/TRBV6-3,-,CASTGILDYEQYF,TGTGCCAGCACAGGGATTCTTGACTACGAGCAGTACTTC
TRBJ2-2,-,TRBV7-9,-,CASSLYRLDSNTGELFF,TGTGCCAGCAGCCTCTACCGTCTGGACTCGAACACCGGGGAGCTGTTTTTT
TRBJ2-5,-,TRBV20-1,-,CSAPQTGTGQETQYF,TGCAGTGCCCCCCAGACAGGAACGGGGCAAGAGACCCAGTACTTC
TRBJ2-1,-,TRBV28,-,CASSLRQGRGNEQFF,TGTGCCAGCAGTTTGAGGCAGGGGAGGGGCAATGAGCAGTTCTTC
TRBJ1-2,-,TRBV7-2,-,CASSPPFERGYGYTF,TGTGCCAGCAGCCCGCCCTTTGAAAGGGGCTATGGCTACACCTTC
TRBJ1-1,-,TRBV29-1,-,CSVESPFGGTEAFF,TGCAGCGTTGAATCCCCTTTTGGAGGAACTGAAGCTTTCTTT
TRBJ1-1,few,TRBV4-3,-,CASSHMNTEAFF,TGCGCCAGCAGCCATATGAACACTGAAGCTTTCTTT
TRBJ2-2,-,TRBV6-5,-,CASSYGAGSTGELFF,TGTGCCAGCAGTTACGGGGCAGGGTCCACCGGGGAGCTGTTTTTT
TRBJ2-7,-,TRBV28,-,CASSIRREQYF,TGTGCCAGCAGTATTAGGAGGGAGCAGTACTTC
TRBJ1-2,few,TRBV12-3/TRBV12-4,-,CASTVDSNYGGYTF,TGTGCCAGCACCGTCGACAGCAACTATGGGGGCTACACCTTC
TRBJ1-4,-,TRBV10-1,-,CASSESGAVGPEKLFF,TGCGCCAGCAGTGAGTCCGGGGCCGTTGGGCCTGAAAAACTGTTTTTT
TRBJ2-3,-,TRBV9,-,CASSVDLLSTDTQYF,TGTGCCAGCAGCGTAGATCTGCTTAGCACAGATACGCAGTATTTT
TRBJ2-1,-,TRBV7-9,-,CASSTPPGRPYNEQFF,TGTGCCAGCAGCACCCCACCGGGTCGGCCCTACAATGAGCAGTTCTTC
TRBJ2-3,few,TRBV20-1,-,CSARWDQQTDTQYF,TGCAGTGCTAGATGGGACCAACAGACGGATACGCAGTATTTT
TRBJ2-1,few,TRBV5-1,-,CASSFEGGHNEQFF,TGCGCCAGCAGCTTCGAGGGGGGGCACAATGAGCAGTTCTTC
TRBJ2-1,-,TRBV18,TRBD2,CASSPSTSGNNEQFF,TGTGCCAGCTCACCATCGACTAGCGGAAACAATGAGCAGTTCTTC
TRBJ1-5,-,TRBV20-1,TRBD1,CSARPWTGRNQPQHF,TGCAGTGCTAGACCTTGGACAGGTAGAAATCAGCCCCAGCATTTT
TRBJ2-4,-,TRBV19,TRBD1,CASQQGGQNIQYF,TGTGCCAGTCAACAGGGGGGACAAAACATTCAGTACTTC
TRBJ2-3,-,TRBV2,-,CASSESGLVADTQYF,TGTGCCAGCAGTGAAAGTGGGTTGGTCGCAGATACGCAGTATTTT
TRBJ2-5,few,TRBV20-1,-,CCARDMGPTQETQYF,TGCTGTGCTAGAGATATGGGACCCACCCAAGAGACCCAGTACTTC